The rows below give T cell receptor beta chains drawn from one sample of a study of control samples from healthy donors and cancer patients. Here immunoSEQ multiplex PCR was the method, and the copy in TCRdb shows in-frame clones only, minus some. In the table there are 85,000 to 100,000 clones, 85% to 95% of which are singletons. The sequenced material came from blood. These TCRs come from a man younger than 35 in good health. The CDR3 runs from the conserved cysteine through the conserved F or W. The D gene is left open where the match is weak. Clone sizes are given selectively: once, few, many, or a class where the clone is expanded.

TRBJ1-4	NA	NA	TRBV19	CASSIGNSGVGEKLFF	TGTGCCAGTAGTATTGGGAACTCAGGGGTGGGGGAAAAACTGTTTTTT
TRBJ1-2	NA	TRBD1	TRBV19	CASSMDRFGYTF	TGTGCCAGTAGTATGGACAGGTTTGGCTACACCTTC
TRBJ2-7	once	NA	TRBV20-1	CSARGLESYEQYF	TGCAGTGCTCGTGGACTGGAATCCTACGAGCAGTACTTC
TRBJ2-1	once	NA	TRBV7-3	CASSRDTYNEQFF	TGTGCCAGCAGCCGGGACACTTACAATGAGCAGTTCTTC
TRBJ2-7	few	NA	TRBV6-9	CASSRAPGRGYEQYF	TGTGCCAGCAGTCGGGCGCCGGGTCGGGGGTACGAGCAGTACTTC
TRBJ2-5	NA	NA	TRBV5-4	CASSFELDRETQYF	TGTGCCAGCAGCTTCGAGCTCGATCGGGAGACCCAGTACTTC
TRBJ2-6	NA	NA	TRBV9	CASSVTGAGANVLTF	TGTGCCAGCAGCGTGACAGGAGCTGGGGCCAACGTCCTGACTTTC
TRBJ2-7	NA	NA	TRBV28	CASSFMGDLYEQYF	TGTGCCAGCAGTTTTATGGGGGATCTATACGAGCAGTACTTC
TRBJ1-1	NA	NA	TRBV4-2	CASSLVTTNTEAFF	TGTGCCAGCAGCCTTGTGACAACGAACACTGAAGCTTTCTTT
TRBJ1-1	NA	NA	TRBV6-5	CASRSGLSTEAFF	TGTGCCAGCAGATCAGGGTTGAGCACTGAAGCTTTCTTT
TRBJ2-7	NA	TRBD2	TRBV6-5	CASRTLAGVNYEQYF	TGTGCCAGCAGAACCCTAGCGGGAGTAAACTACGAGCAGTACTTC
TRBJ1-5	NA	NA	TRBV7-2	CASSLVERQPQHF	TGTGCCAGCAGCTTAGTGGAACGCCAGCCCCAGCATTTT
TRBJ2-5	NA	NA	TRBV11-3	CASSLGGEETQYF	TGTGCCAGCAGCTTAGGCGGTGAAGAGACCCAGTACTTC
TRBJ1-2	NA	NA	TRBV5-6	CASSLGAQGPYGYTF	TGTGCCAGCAGTCTGGGGGCCCAGGGACCGTATGGCTACACCTTC
TRBJ1-2	NA	NA	TRBV4-1	CASSQEAGEYGYTF	TGCGCCAGCAGCCAAGAAGCAGGGGAATATGGCTACACCTTC
TRBJ2-5	NA	TRBD1	TRBV5-1	CASSLYTGGFQETQYF	TGCGCCAGCAGCTTGTATACAGGGGGGTTCCAAGAGACCCAGTACTTC
TRBJ2-1	NA	NA	TRBV5-1	CASSFEGVWEQFF	TGCGCCAGCAGCTTTGAAGGGGTCTGGGAGCAGTTCTTC
TRBJ1-5	NA	NA	TRBV2	CASRPHNQPQHF	TGTGCCAGCAGACCGCACAATCAGCCCCAGCATTTT
TRBJ2-7	NA	NA	TRBV5-1	CASSLEGVGEQYF	TGCGCCAGCAGCTTGGAAGGGGTCGGCGAGCAGTACTTC
TRBJ2-7	once	TRBD2	TRBV7-2	CASSLDPGGPYEQYF	TGTGCCAGCAGCTTAGATCCGGGAGGGCCGTACGAGCAGTACTTC
TRBJ1-4	NA	NA	TRBV6-5	CASSYRSSGLGEKLFF	TGTGCCAGCAGTTACAGGTCTTCTGGGTTGGGTGAAAAACTGTTTTTT
TRBJ1-1	NA	NA	TRBV20-1	CSASMGKAFF	TGCAGTGCCAGCATGGGAAAAGCTTTCTTT
TRBJ1-2	NA	TRBD1	TRBV6-5	CASPEGQGDLYGYTF	TGTGCCAGCCCTGAGGGACAGGGGGACCTCTATGGCTACACCTTC
TRBJ2-7	NA	NA	TRBV19	CASSSRPGWEQYF	TGTGCCAGTAGTTCCAGGCCTGGGTGGGAGCAGTACTTC
TRBJ1-5	NA	TRBD1	TRBV2	CASTRGQNNQPQHF	TGTGCCAGCACTAGGGGGCAGAACAATCAGCCCCAGCATTTT
TRBJ1-1	NA	NA	TRBV6-5	CASSYGRTEAFF	TGTGCCAGCAGTTACGGACGGACTGAAGCTTTCTTT
TRBJ1-1	few	NA	TRBV5-5	CASIPTSGANTEAFF	TGTGCCAGCATTCCGACGTCGGGGGCGAATACTGAAGCTTTCTTT
TRBJ2-1	once	NA	TRBV5-1	CASSQGGLVLVYEQFF	TGCGCCAGCAGCCAGGGGGGACTAGTGTTGGTCTATGAGCAGTTCTTC
TRBJ2-7	once	NA	TRBV29-1	CSVETYSSYEQYF	TGCAGCGTTGAAACGTATAGCTCCTACGAGCAGTACTTC
TRBJ2-7	NA	NA	TRBV4-1	CASSPRGLILKGREQYF	TGCGCCAGCAGCCCAAGAGGATTAATCCTTAAGGGTCGCGAGCAGTACTTC
TRBJ1-4	NA	TRBD1	TRBV7-2	CASSRRTGTNEKLFF	TGTGCCAGCAGCCGCCGGACAGGGACTAATGAAAAACTGTTTTTT
TRBJ1-4	NA	NA	TRBV7-3	CASSLGQNEKLFF	TGTGCCAGCAGCTTAGGGCAGAATGAAAAACTGTTTTTT
TRBJ1-2	NA	NA	TRBV27	CASSLSRQVSYTF	TGTGCCAGCAGTTTATCGCGACAGGTTAGCTACACCTTC
TRBJ1-2	NA	NA	TRBV19	CASNRPGLTRRDYGYTF	TGTGCCAGTAATCGTCCGGGACTCACCCGGAGGGACTATGGCTACACCTTC
TRBJ2-1	NA	NA	TRBV12-3/TRBV12-4	CASSGDSYNEQFF	TGTGCCAGCAGTGGAGACAGTTACAATGAGCAGTTCTTC
TRBJ1-2	NA	TRBD1	TRBV5-8	CASASGTGLYGYTF	TGTGCCAGCGCATCCGGGACAGGCCTCTATGGCTACACCTTC
TRBJ1-2	NA	NA	TRBV6-6	CASSRLSDIGGKLGYGYTF	TGTGCCAGCAGCCGACTCAGTGATATTGGGGGCAAGCTGGGCTATGGCTACACCTTC
TRBJ2-5	NA	NA	TRBV7-2	CASSYGSQETQYF	TGTGCCAGCAGCTATGGCAGCCAAGAGACCCAGTACTTC
TRBJ2-3	NA	TRBD2	TRBV19	CASSMGGSTDTQYF	TGTGCCAGTAGTATGGGGGGGAGCACAGATACGCAGTATTTT
TRBJ1-4	NA	NA	TRBV2	CASRHLPGQDFEKLFF	TGTGCCAGCAGGCACCTCCCGGGACAAGACTTCGAAAAACTGTTTTTT
TRBJ2-1	NA	TRBD2	TRBV6-1	CASSEWGLAGGLAYNEQFF	TGTGCCAGCAGTGAATGGGGACTAGCGGGGGGGCTAGCCTACAATGAGCAGTTCTTC
TRBJ1-5	NA	NA	TRBV30	CAWSVDQNQPQHF	TGTGCCTGGAGCGTAGACCAAAATCAGCCCCAGCATTTT
TRBJ1-2	NA	NA	TRBV7-6	CASSLAQGAGYGYTF	TGTGCCAGCAGCTTAGCCCAGGGAGCTGGCTATGGCTACACCTTC
TRBJ2-1	NA	NA	TRBV10-3	CAISRDPRMNEQFF	TGTGCCATCAGTCGGGACCCACGCATGAATGAGCAGTTCTTC
TRBJ1-1	NA	TRBD1	TRBV6-5	CASSERGQVNTEAFF	TGTGCCAGCAGCGAGAGGGGACAGGTGAACACTGAAGCTTTCTTT
TRBJ2-3	NA	NA	TRBV5-6	CASSWGFIPGGTDTQYF	TGTGCCAGCAGCTGGGGGTTTATCCCAGGAGGCACAGATACGCAGTATTTT
TRBJ1-2	NA	NA	TRBV7-7	CASSPLGDGYTF	TGTGCCAGCAGCCCCCTCGGGGATGGCTACACCTTC
TRBJ1-1	NA	NA	TRBV5-6	CASSLAGGNTEAFF	TGTGCCAGCAGCCTTGCGGGGGGGAACACTGAAGCTTTCTTT
TRBJ2-1	NA	NA	TRBV16	CASSQRNVSYNEQFF	TGTGCCAGCAGCCAACGGAACGTCTCCTACAATGAGCAGTTCTTC
TRBJ2-7	NA	NA	TRBV6-6	CASSYEGSSYEQYF	TGTGCCAGCAGTTACGAGGGCAGCTCCTACGAGCAGTACTTC
TRBJ2-7	NA	NA	TRBV15	CATSRRGRKDEQYF	TGTGCCACCAGCAGACGGGGGAGGAAGGACGAGCAGTACTTC
TRBJ1-1	NA	NA	TRBV7-3	CASSPRVGMNTEAFF	TGTGCCAGCAGCCCCCGGGTAGGCATGAACACTGAAGCTTTCTTT
TRBJ1-1	NA	NA	TRBV5-1	CASSPHSLNTEAFF	TGCGCCAGCAGCCCGCACAGCTTGAACACTGAAGCTTTCTTT
TRBJ1-1	NA	NA	TRBV4-3	CASSSLGAPFLTFF	TGCGCCAGCAGCTCTCTGGGGGCACCATTCTTGACTTTCTTT